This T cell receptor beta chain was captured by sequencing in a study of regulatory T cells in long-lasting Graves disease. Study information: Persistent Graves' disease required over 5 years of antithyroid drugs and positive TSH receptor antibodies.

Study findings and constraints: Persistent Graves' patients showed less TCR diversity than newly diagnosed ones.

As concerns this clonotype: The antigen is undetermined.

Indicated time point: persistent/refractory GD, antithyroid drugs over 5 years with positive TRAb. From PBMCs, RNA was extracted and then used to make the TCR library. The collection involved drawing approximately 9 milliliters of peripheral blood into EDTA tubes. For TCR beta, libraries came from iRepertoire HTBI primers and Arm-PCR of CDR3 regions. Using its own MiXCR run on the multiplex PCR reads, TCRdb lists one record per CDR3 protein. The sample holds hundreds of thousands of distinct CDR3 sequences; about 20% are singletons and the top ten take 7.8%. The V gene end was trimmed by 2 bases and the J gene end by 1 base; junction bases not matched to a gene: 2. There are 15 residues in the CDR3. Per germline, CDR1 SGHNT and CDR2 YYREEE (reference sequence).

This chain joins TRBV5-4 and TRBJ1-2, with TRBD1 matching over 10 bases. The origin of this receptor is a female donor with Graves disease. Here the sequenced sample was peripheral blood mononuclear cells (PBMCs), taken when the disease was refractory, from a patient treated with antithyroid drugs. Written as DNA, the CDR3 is TGTGCCAGCAGCTTCCGGACAGGGGGTAACTATGGCTACACCTTC. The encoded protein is CASSFRTGGNYGYTF.